These 6 T cell receptor beta chains share one sample of origin, sequenced in a study of preoperative IRX-2 immunotherapy in early breast cancer. The repertoire was sequenced with immunoSEQ multiplex PCR; TCRdb's copy has only in-frame clones and lacks some. Among some 1,500 clones listed, roughly 70% were seen once. Treatment of the sample: preoperative locoregional IRX-2 cytokine immunotherapy. The sequenced sample was tumor tissue, obtained after IRX-2 immunotherapy. These TCRs come from a human donor with breast cancer.

The J gene is TRBJ2-7, the V gene TRBV6-8; tentative D call: TRBD2 (5 bases). Trimming took 6 bases from V and 2 from J, leaving 17 bases between them. This CDR3 comprises 15 residues. Germline CDR1 reads MNHGY; CDR2 reads SAAAGT. The DNA of the CDR3 is TGTGCCAGCAGCCCATCGGGGTCGGAGACCTACGAGCAGTACGTC. This gives the protein CASSPSGSETYEQYV.

The CDR3 sequence: CASSIGLSNYGYTF. The CDR3 nucleotides are TGTGCCAGTAGTATTGGACTTTCGAACTATGGCTACACCTTC. The chain uses TRBV19 and TRBJ1-2; no clear D. Germline V gene sequence: CDR1 LNHDA, CDR2 SQIVND (reference sequence). Trimming took off 3 bases at V and 2 bases at J, with 10 bases between the two ends. The CDR3 totals 14 residues.

The chain links TRBV11-3 to TRBJ2-7, with TRBD2 matching 8 bases. The V segment lost 1 base and the J segment 2 bases; nucleotides outside the gene matches: 7. The CDR3 runs 16 residues. Looked up from germline, CDR1 is SGHNT and CDR2 is YENEEA. The CDR3 here is CASSLGARGGTYEQYV. DNA for the CDR3: TGTGCCAGCAGCTTAGGTGCCCGGGGGGGCACCTACGAGCAGTACGTC.

The gene calls are TRBV11-3 and TRBJ1-1; no clear D gene. V lost 3 bases, J lost 4 bases, and 15 bases lay in between. The CDR3 loop spans 15 amino acids. The germline V gene has CDR1 SGHNT and CDR2 YENEEA. The chain's CDR3 is CASSLAHPAGTEAFF. The CDR3 bases are TGTGCCAGCAGCTTGGCCCACCCAGCGGGCACTGAAGCTTTCTTT.

The chain is built from TRBV18 and TRBJ1-2; the match to TRBD1 covers 9 bases. The CDR3 is made up of 14 amino acids. With 5 bases clipped from V and 0 bases from J, the junction kept 1 base outside the gene matches. The germline CDR1 and CDR2 sequences are KGHSH and LQKENI. The CDR3 region is CASSGDRANYGYTF. In nucleotides, the CDR3 is TGTGCCAGCTCAGGGGACAGGGCTAACTATGGCTACACCTTC.

This clone was counted once. Compared with germline, one end of the junction differs, possibly owing to a read error. This chain connects TRBV11-3 to TRBJ1-4; 8 bases match TRBD1. The CDR3 runs to 14 residues. The V gene's germline CDR1 is SGHNT and CDR2 YENEEA. The CDR3 DNA reads as TGTGCCAGCAGCATAGACAGGGGTGGTGAAAAACTGTTTTTT. Its translation is CASSIDRGGEKLFF.